This entry lists 9 T cell receptor beta chains sequenced from one sample in a study of blood T cells in healthy people across ages. It was with a sample-barcoded 5' primer and a J-beta primer mix that a second PCR of roughly 6 to 12 cycles was run. TCRdb used MiXCR to reprocess the 5' RACE reads, holding one entry per CDR3 protein. The table records 650,000 or so distinct CDR3 sequences, 52% of them present only once. Input material: blood. These receptor sequences come from a woman over 75 in good health.

The table lists this clonotype with a few counts. This sequence may be a read error, since a much larger clone differs from it by one base. This chain uses TRBV6-5 with TRBJ2-7; TRBD2 aligns across 7 bases. With V trimmed by 6 bases and J by 7 bases, 15 bases remained unmatched. The CDR3 is 15 amino acids. Germline values: CDR1 MNHEY, CDR2 SVGAGI. This CDR3 reads CASRGEGLGYNEQYF. CDR3 sequence (DNA): TGTGCCAGCAGGGGGGAGGGCCTCGGCTACAATGAGCAGTACTTC.

This clonotype has ten or more counts. The CDR3 DNA is TGTGCCAGCAGCCAAGACAGGAATGGGCCAGATACGCAGTATTTT. This encodes CASSQDRNGPDTQYF. This chain links TRBV7-9 with TRBJ2-3, with a possible D match to TRBD1 (6 bases). The CDR3 covers 15 residues. The germline CDR1 and CDR2 sequences are SEHNR and FQNEAQ (reference sequence). Trimming pared 5 bases from V and 4 bases from J, leaving 16 bases between.

The J gene is TRBJ2-2, the V gene TRBV29-1; TRBD2 matches 8 bases. Germline values: CDR1 SQVTM, CDR2 ANQGSEA. The trim removed 5 bases at V and 2 bases at J, leaving 4 bases unmatched. This CDR3 is 14 amino acids long. CDR3 sequence: CSVRIAGNTGELFF. The CDR3 DNA reads as TGCAGCGTTAGGATAGCGGGAAACACCGGGGAGCTGTTTTTT.

This clonotype was detected many times. This sequence joins TRBV3-1 and TRBJ2-5; unclear D gene. The germline CDR1 and CDR2 sequences are LGHDT and YNNKEL (reference sequence). This CDR3 spans 12 amino acids. V lost 7 bases to trimming and J lost 5 bases, with 11 bases between them. The CDR3 DNA follows: TGTGCCAGCACCTACCATGGGGAGACCCAGTACTTC. It encodes CASTYHGETQYF.

V usage is TRBV20-1 and J usage is TRBJ1-1; the D is unclear. Trimming removed 2 bases at V and 0 bases at J, with 10 bases between. This CDR3 has 14 amino acids. The germline V gene encodes CDR1 DFQATT and CDR2 SNEGSKA (reference sequence). The CDR3 reads CSARWARLNTEAFF. In DNA form, the CDR3 reads TGCAGTGCTAGATGGGCCAGGTTGAACACTGAAGCTTTCTTT.

The rearrangement joins TRBV14 to TRBJ2-4, with 9 nucleotides matching TRBD1. The J call is uncertain, as TRBJ2-5 better fits the DNA end. This CDR3 comprises 16 residues. The germline CDR1 and CDR2 sequences are SGHDN and FVKESK. CDR3 sequence: CASSQFPGQGEETQYF. CDR3 sequence (DNA): TGTGCCAGCAGCCAATTCCCGGGACAGGGAGAAGAGACCCAGTACTTC.

Turning to this clonotype: With a much larger clone just one base away, this may be a read error. The chain combines TRBV4-1 with TRBJ2-1, with 8 bases aligning to TRBD2. CDR1 MGHRA and CDR2 YSYEKL come from the germline V gene. With 6 bases clipped from V and 8 bases from J, the junction kept 12 bases outside the gene matches. The CDR3 consists of 15 residues. The CDR3 loop is CASSQTLAGSDEQFF. The DNA of the CDR3 is TGCGCCAGCAGTCAGACGTTAGCGGGATCTGATGAGCAGTTCTTC.

The CDR3 loop is CSGYTGYNEQFF. Written as DNA, the CDR3 is TGCAGCGGGTACACAGGTTACAATGAGCAGTTCTTC. This chain joins TRBV29-1 and TRBJ2-1; D is perhaps TRBD1 (5 bases). The CDR3 has 12 amino acids. Germline V gene lookup returns CDR1 SQVTM and CDR2 ANQGSEA. V was pared by 7 bases and J by 4 bases, with 11 bases between.

This clonotype showed up just a few times. The rearrangement joins TRBV18 to TRBJ2-3; D gene uncertain. Germline V gene sequence: CDR1 KGHSH, CDR2 LQKENI. The CDR3 length is 13 residues. V lost 3 bases, J lost 4 bases, and 8 bases lay in between. The CDR3 here is CASSPDGPDTQYF. The CDR3 DNA reads TGTGCCAGCTCACCGGATGGACCAGATACGCAGTATTTT.